The 10 T cell receptor beta chains listed next were all sequenced from one sample in a study of shared clonotypes between healthy human individuals. Repertoires were generated with immunoSEQ multiplex PCR, while TCRdb's copy carries only in-frame clones and drops some. Counted here are about 2.4 million clones, around nine tenths occurring once; the ten biggest clones make up over 0.12%. Material: naive CD4+ T cells sorted from blood. Noted subset: CD45RA+ positively selected. Receptors were obtained from a man between 18 and 35 years old in good health.

The chain links TRBV15 to TRBJ2-6; D possibly corresponds to TRBD1 (5 bases). CDR1 is LNHNV, CDR2 YYDKDF, per germline (reference sequence). The germline V and J ends were trimmed by 5 bases and 0 bases, with 11 bases remaining between them. The CDR3 is 16 residues long. CDR3 loop: CATSGTGRSGANVLTF. In nucleotides, the CDR3 is TGTGCCACCAGCGGAACAGGACGCTCTGGGGCCAACGTCCTGACTTTC.

This chain uses TRBV6-5 with TRBJ2-7, with a possible D match to TRBD1 (6 bases). CDR3 length: 15 amino acids. The germline gives CDR1 MNHEY, CDR2 SVGAGI. Trimming cost V 7 bases and J 2 bases, with 18 bases left between them. The DNA for the CDR3 is TGTGCCAGCAAAAGGGGGAACACGGATCCCTACGAGCAGTACTTC. Its translation: CASKRGNTDPYEQYF.

The V and J genes are TRBV19 and TRBJ2-7; D gene ambiguous. Per the germline V gene, CDR1 is LNHDA and CDR2 is SQIVND (reference sequence). The CDR3 has 15 residues. The V end lost 1 base, the J end lost 4 bases, and 14 bases lay between the germline ends. The CDR3 nucleotides are TGTGCCAGTAGTATAGGAATAGGCAGTGCGTACGAGCAGTACTTC. Protein sequence: CASSIGIGSAYEQYF.

The genes are TRBV7-3 and TRBJ1-4; D gene ambiguous. Germline CDR1 and CDR2: SGHTA and FQGTGA. The CDR3 loop spans 14 amino acids. Trimming stripped 0 bases from V and 4 bases from J, with 6 bases between. Here the CDR3 reads CASSLTGRNEKLFF. The CDR3 nucleotides read TGTGCCAGCAGCTTAACGGGTCGTAATGAAAAACTGTTTTTT.

The V gene is TRBV5-6, the J gene TRBJ1-1; D unresolved. Per germline, CDR1 SGHDT and CDR2 YYEEEE. The CDR3 consists of 13 residues. Trimming left V 2 bases short and J 11 bases short, with 16 bases between. The CDR3 region has the DNA TGTGCCAGCAGCTTTTGGGCGGGGTCTTCGGCTTTCTTT. This sequence encodes CASSFWAGSSAFF.

V usage is TRBV19 and J usage is TRBJ1-4; D is perhaps TRBD1 (5 bases). CDR1 LNHDA and CDR2 SQIVND come from the germline V gene (reference sequence). This CDR3 has 13 amino acids. The ends were cut back, 11 bases at V and 6 bases at J, with 16 bases in the middle. Here the CDR3 reads CAGHKTGDEKLFF. CDR3 bases: TGTGCCGGACACAAGACCGGAGATGAAAAACTGTTTTTT.

Concerning this clone itself: Other nucleotide sequences from this sample produce the same CDR3. This chain links TRBV9 with TRBJ1-2; D unclear. Between the trimmed V and J ends, which lost 0 bases and 2 bases, there was a span of 5 bases. There are 13 residues in the CDR3. Germline V gene lookup returns CDR1 SGDLS and CDR2 YYNGEE. The CDR3 region has the DNA TGTGCCAGCAGCGTAGACCGCAACTATGGCTACACCTTC. It translates to CASSVDRNYGYTF.

This clone showed up just a few times. The chain recombines TRBV29-1 with TRBJ1-1; the D gene is possibly TRBD1 (5 bases). CDR3 size: 14 residues. The germline V gene has CDR1 SQVTM and CDR2 ANQGSEA. Trimming pared 1 base from V and 1 base from J, leaving 10 bases between. CDR3 residues: CSVEVGGRNTEAFF. The DNA of the CDR3 is TGCAGCGTTGAAGTTGGGGGTAGGAACACTGAAGCTTTCTTT. The complete variable domain, with remaining parts taken from reference TRBV29-1 and TRBJ1-1, reads SAVISQKPSRDICQRGTSLTIQCQVDSQVTMMFWYRQQPGQSLTLIATANQGSEATYESGFVIDKFPISRPNLTFSTLTVSNMSPEDSSIYLCSVEVGGRNTEAFFGQGTRLTVV.

The chain carries TRBV2 and TRBJ2-4; 9 bases map to TRBD2. The CDR3 runs to 18 residues. V was pared by 6 bases and J by 2 bases, with 14 bases of the junction left unmatched. The germline V gene has CDR1 SNHLY and CDR2 FYNNEI. The CDR3 bases are TGTGCCAGCAGCACCGGGACTAGCCGGGTGGGATCCAAAAACATTCAGTACTTC. The encoded protein is CASSTGTSRVGSKNIQYF.

V gene TRBV5-4 combines with J gene TRBJ2-2, with D unclear. V lost 1 base and J lost 2, with 9 bases in between. This CDR3 contains 15 residues. CDR1 is SGHNT, CDR2 YYREEE, per germline (reference sequence). CDR3 amino acids: CASSLPDINTGELFF. CDR3 coding DNA: TGTGCCAGCAGCTTGCCAGATATAAACACCGGGGAGCTGTTTTTT.